The sequence of this T cell receptor beta chain was determined in a study of CD4 and CD8 cells across lung adenocarcinoma regions. CDR3 length equals 14 residues. The germline CDR1 and CDR2 sequences are MNHEY and SVGAGI. Localized lung adenocarcinoma, a non-small cell lung cancer, affected the donors. Each CDR3 protein is one row after TCRdb ran MiXCR on the PCR reads. The table includes roughly 3,200 distinct CDR3 sequences, approximately 65% detected once. The chain joins TRBV6-5 to TRBJ2-1; D possibly uses TRBD1 or TRBD2 (5 bases each). The J call may be faulty, since TRBJ2-5 better matches the DNA end. This receptor was taken from a female donor with lung adenocarcinoma. The CD4 and CD8 labels of this study may be unreliable. Material for sequencing was CD8+ T cells from the margin of a lung tumor. This CDR3 reads CASSYSGDEETQYF. The DNA for the CDR3 is TGTGCCAGCAGTTACTCGGGGGATGAGGAGACCCAGTACTTC.